This T cell receptor beta chain was obtained from a study of OX40 agonist ivuxolimab in advanced cancers. Study at large: The eligibility criteria allowed prior anti-PD-1, anti-PD-L1 or anti-CTLA-4 therapy, and 30% to 45% had some.

On this clone itself: Its antigen remains unidentified.

CDR1 and CDR2 from the germline V gene are MDHEN and SYDVKM. The V end was cut by 1 base, the J end by 6 bases, with 19 bases between. The CDR3 contains 16 residues. Study-wide results and limits: Antigen specificity of clonally expanded peripheral T cells was not established. The mean number of expanded clones was higher in CD8+ T cells than in CD4+.

TCRdb's copy holds only in-frame clones and misses some; the assay was immunoSEQ multiplex PCR. Of 82,000 or so clones listed, 80% to 95% are singletons. The chain couples TRBV28 to TRBJ2-7; possibly TRBD2 for D (5 bases). The source is an adult with an advanced solid tumor such as melanoma, head and neck, liver or kidney cancer. Sequenced material: CD4+ or CD8+ T cells sorted from blood, taken in a trial of the OX40 agonist ivuxolimab. The CDR3 spells CASSLSGAILRVEQYF. CDR3 DNA: TGTGCCAGCAGTTTATCGGGCGCCATATTGAGGGTCGAGCAGTACTTC.